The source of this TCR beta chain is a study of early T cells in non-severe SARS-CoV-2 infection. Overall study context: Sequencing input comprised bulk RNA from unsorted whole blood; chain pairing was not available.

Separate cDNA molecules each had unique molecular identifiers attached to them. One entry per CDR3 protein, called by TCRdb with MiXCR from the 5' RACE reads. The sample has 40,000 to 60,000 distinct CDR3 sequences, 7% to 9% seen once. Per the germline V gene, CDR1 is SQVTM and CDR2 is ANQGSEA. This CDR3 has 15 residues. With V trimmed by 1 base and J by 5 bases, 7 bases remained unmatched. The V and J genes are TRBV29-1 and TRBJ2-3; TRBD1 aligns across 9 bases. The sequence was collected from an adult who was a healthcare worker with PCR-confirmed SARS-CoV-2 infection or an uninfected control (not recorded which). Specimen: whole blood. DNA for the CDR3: TGCAGCGTTGAAGGCGACAGGGGGATAAAAGATACGCAGTATTTT. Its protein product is CSVEGDRGIKDTQYF.